The 30 T cell receptor beta chains below come from one sample, sequenced in a study of blood T cell repertoires in COVID-19. Assay used: immunoSEQ multiplex PCR; TCRdb lists only in-frame clones, some missing. The sample lists some 120,000 clones, about 90% occurring once. The specimen sequenced was peripheral blood. Source of these receptors: a woman between 45 and 60 years old who had recovered from COVID-19.

The chain is built from TRBV7-2 and TRBJ1-1, with D perhaps TRBD1 (6 bases). The CDR3 extends over 14 amino acids. Germline values: CDR1 SGHTA, CDR2 FQGNSA. V lost 6 bases and J 4 bases, leaving 15 bases between the germline ends. CDR3 residues: CASSEQGSSTEAFF. Written as DNA, the CDR3 is TGTGCCAGCAGTGAACAGGGAAGCTCCACTGAAGCTTTCTTT.

A single count supports this clone. The chain carries TRBV5-4 and TRBJ1-1; D not certain. Trimming removed 6 bases at V and 0 bases at J, with 6 bases between. The CDR3 runs to 12 residues. The germline V gene has CDR1 SGHNT and CDR2 YYREEE (reference sequence). Here the CDR3 reads CASMSMNTEAFF. The CDR3, as DNA: TGTGCCAGCATGTCAATGAACACTGAAGCTTTCTTT.

The rearrangement joins TRBV11-3 to TRBJ2-7; 8 nucleotides agree with TRBD1. V lost 2 bases, J lost 1 base, and 1 base stayed unmatched. Germline V gene sequence: CDR1 SGHNT, CDR2 YENEEA. The CDR3 runs 14 residues. CDR3 sequence: CASSLQGASYEQYF. CDR3 nucleotide sequence: TGTGCCAGCAGCTTACAGGGGGCTTCCTACGAGCAGTACTTC.

This clone was seen once. The CDR3 reads CASSLEQRADTQYF. Written as DNA, the CDR3 is TGCGCCAGCAGCTTGGAGCAGCGCGCAGATACGCAGTATTTT. The V gene is TRBV5-1, the J gene TRBJ2-3; D not certain. V dropped 0 bases and J dropped 4 bases, with 9 bases sitting between them. Germline V gene data show CDR1 as SGHRS and CDR2 as YFSETQ. The CDR3 is made up of 14 amino acids.

The rearrangement joins TRBV12-5 to TRBJ1-3; D is ambiguous. The length of the CDR3 is 17 residues. CDR1 and CDR2 from the germline V gene are LGHNT and FRNRAP. V was trimmed by 5 bases and J by 0 bases, leaving 17 bases between them. The CDR3 here is CASGPRPPHLSGNTIYF. CDR3 bases: TGTGCTAGTGGTCCCAGGCCCCCCCACCTCTCTGGAAACACCATATATTTT. The variable domain in full, completed from reference TRBV12-5 and TRBJ1-3, reads DARVTQTPRHKVTEMGQEVTMRCQPILGHNTVFWYRQTMMQGLELLAYFRNRAPLDDSGMPKDRFSAEMPDATLATLKIQPSEPRDSAVYFCASGPRPPHLSGNTIYFGEGSWLTVV.

The gene calls are TRBV6-5 and TRBJ2-3, with D maybe TRBD1 (6 bases). This CDR3 region has 15 residues. Between the trimmed V and J ends, which lost 0 bases and 8 bases, there was a span of 15 bases. The germline V gene encodes CDR1 MNHEY and CDR2 SVGAGI. Here the CDR3 reads CASSYSSRGRGTQYF. CDR3 coding DNA: TGTGCCAGCAGTTACTCGAGCAGGGGAAGGGGTACGCAGTATTTT.

The chain carries TRBV27 and TRBJ1-2; 11 nucleotides align to TRBD1. This CDR3 has 17 amino acids. The germline V gene encodes CDR1 MNHEY and CDR2 SMNVEV (reference sequence). V gave up 6 bases and J gave up 4 bases; unmatched junction bases: 13. As DNA, the CDR3 is TGTGCCAGCAGCCTGGACAGGGGGCGCGGATCGGCCTATGGCTACACCTTC. Translated: CASSLDRGRGSAYGYTF.

The chain combines TRBV6-6 with TRBJ2-3; D not certain. The V gene's germline CDR1 is MNHNY and CDR2 SVGAGI (reference sequence). V lost 2 bases and J lost 6, with 9 bases in between. CDR3 length: 13 residues. The CDR3 bases are TGTGCCAGCAGTTACCCCTTTGTGGATACGCAGTATTTT. Protein: CASSYPFVDTQYF.

The genes are TRBV7-2 and TRBJ2-1; the D gene is possibly TRBD1 (6 bases). With 5 bases removed from V and 3 bases from J, the gap between germline ends came to 11 bases. The CDR3 has 14 amino acids. The V gene's germline CDR1 is SGHTA and CDR2 FQGNSA. The CDR3 nucleotides read TGTGCCAGCAGCACAGGGATCGACTACAATGAGCAGTTCTTC. As protein: CASSTGIDYNEQFF.

The V and J genes are TRBV18 and TRBJ1-1; perhaps TRBD1 as D (5 bases). Trimming took 7 bases from V and 3 from J, leaving 15 bases between them. There are 14 residues in the CDR3. Germline loops: CDR1 KGHSH, CDR2 LQKENI. The CDR3, as DNA: TGTGCCAGCTGCCTTGCTTGGGGGGACACTGAAGCTTTCTTT. Translated: CASCLAWGDTEAFF. Drawing the rest from reference TRBV18 and TRBJ1-1, the complete variable domain is NAGVMQNPRHLVRRRGQEARLRCSPMKGHSHVYWYRQLPEEGLKFMVYLQKENIIDESGMPKERFSAEFPKEGPSILRIQQVVRGDSAAYFCASCLAWGDTEAFFGQGTRLTVV.

This clone was picked up one time. The chain carries TRBV25-1 and TRBJ1-2; no clear D. The V end was cut by 1 base, the J end by 5 bases, with 11 bases between. The germline V gene encodes CDR1 MGHDK and CDR2 SYGVNS. This CDR3 comprises 14 residues. The CDR3 spells CASSESLQLYGYTF. CDR3 nucleotides: TGTGCCAGCAGTGAATCCTTACAGTTATATGGCTACACCTTC.

The gene calls are TRBV5-4 and TRBJ2-3; 9 positions agree with TRBD2. The V and J ends lost 0 bases and 0 bases, in that order; junction bases with no gene match: 2. The CDR3 extends over 16 amino acids. CDR1 and CDR2 (germline): SGHNT, YYREEE (reference sequence). The CDR3 nucleotides are TGTGCCAGCAGCTTGGGTCTAGCGGGGAGCACAGATACGCAGTATTTT. Amino acids: CASSLGLAGSTDTQYF. Full variable domain (outside the CDR3, taken from reference TRBV5-4 and TRBJ2-3): ETGVTQSPTHLIKTRGQQVTLRCSSQSGHNTVSWYQQALGQGPQFIFQYYREEENGRGNFPPRFSGLQFPNYSSELNVNALELDDSALYLCASSLGLAGSTDTQYFGPGTRLTVL.

V is TRBV9 and J is TRBJ2-2; D is unresolved. V was cut by 2 bases and J by 5 bases, with 4 bases left in between. This CDR3 spans 12 amino acids. CDR1 and CDR2 (germline): SGDLS, YYNGEE. The CDR3 sequence is CASSVHTGELFF. In DNA, the CDR3 is TGTGCCAGCAGCGTCCATACCGGGGAGCTGTTTTTT.

The chain carries TRBV2 and TRBJ2-7; the match to TRBD1 covers 8 bases. Per germline, CDR1 SNHLY and CDR2 FYNNEI. The CDR3 consists of 15 residues. V trimming: 3 bases; J trimming: 3 bases; junction bases outside the gene matches: 7. CDR3 region: CASSEVGTGDYEQYF. The CDR3 DNA sequence: TGTGCCAGCAGTGAGGTAGGGACAGGAGACTACGAGCAGTACTTC. Combining the CDR3 with reference TRBV2 and TRBJ2-7 gives the whole variable domain EPEVTQTPSHQVTQMGQEVILRCVPISNHLYFYWYRQILGQKVEFLVSFYNNEISEKSEIFDDQFSVERPDGSNFTLKIRSTKLEDSAMYFCASSEVGTGDYEQYFGPGTRLTVT.

V usage is TRBV6-1 and J usage is TRBJ2-1; unclear D gene. This CDR3 is built from 13 residues. Germline CDR1 MNHNS, CDR2 SASEGT. V lost 3 bases, J lost 6 bases, and 9 bases lay in between. The CDR3: CASSDRFRNEQFF. The CDR3 DNA follows: TGTGCCAGCAGTGATAGATTTCGCAATGAGCAGTTCTTC.

The chain carries TRBV21-1 and TRBJ1-1; the DNA was not used to check the table's D call, TRBD1. TRBV21-1 is a documented pseudogene. The CDR3 sequence is 16 residues long. CDR3 amino acids: CASSKAGTGGKSEAFF. The CDR3 bases are TGTGCCAGCAGCAAAGCCGGAACAGGGGGGAAATCCGAAGCTTTCTTT.

The chain has TRBV10-3 and TRBJ1-1; no firm D call. The CDR3 spans 15 residues. CDR1 ENHRY and CDR2 SYGVKD come from the germline V gene. V shed 0 bases and J shed 1 base, with 9 bases lying between them. The CDR3 nucleotides are TGTGCCATCAGTGAGTCGCAAAACACGAACACTGAAGCTTTCTTT. It translates to CAISESQNTNTEAFF.

J is TRBJ1-5 and V is TRBV5-5, with D unclear. The CDR3 length is 14 residues. Germline V gene data show CDR1 as SGHKS and CDR2 as YYEKEE (reference sequence). V was trimmed by 2 bases and J by 6 bases, leaving 12 bases between them. CDR3 region: CASSFNINGQPQHF. The DNA of the CDR3 is TGTGCCAGCAGCTTTAATATCAACGGTCAGCCCCAGCATTTT.

This rearrangement joins TRBV7-8 to TRBJ2-5, with TRBD2 identical over 7 bases. The CDR3 contains 16 residues. Trimming cost V 2 bases and J 4 bases; bases outside gene matches: 10. The germline CDR1 and CDR2 sequences are SGHVS and FQNEAQ. The DNA for the CDR3 is TGTGCCAGCAGCTTATTTTGGGGCCCTAGCGGAGAGACCCAGTACTTC. Amino acids: CASSLFWGPSGETQYF.

The chain employs TRBV10-3 and TRBJ2-1; 8 bases are a match to TRBD2. In germline, CDR1 is ENHRY, CDR2 SYGVKD. V shed 8 bases, J shed 8 bases, and the junction held 2 bases outside the gene matches. CDR3 length: 11 amino acids. DNA of the CDR3: TGTGCCATCGGACTAGCAGATGAGCAGTTCTTC. Translated: CAIGLADEQFF.

This sequence joins TRBV5-5 and TRBJ2-6, with D possibly TRBD1 on 6 matching bases. CDR1 is SGHKS and CDR2 is YYEKEE in the germline V gene (reference sequence). The CDR3 totals 15 residues. V was trimmed by 4 bases and J by 1 base, leaving 9 bases between them. The CDR3 coding sequence is TGTGCCAGCAGCCTGGACAGTTCTGGGGCCAACGTCCTGACTTTC. Encoded protein: CASSLDSSGANVLTF.

This chain uses TRBV19 with TRBJ1-6; D is undetermined. This CDR3 is 16 amino acids long. Germline assignment: CDR1 LNHDA and CDR2 SQIVND (reference sequence). The V end was cut by 1 base, the J end by 9 bases, with 16 bases between. The DNA of the CDR3 is TGTGCCAGTAGTATAGCTCCCACGGCCGCGGTTTCACCCCTCCACTTT. Translation gives CASSIAPTAAVSPLHF. The full variable domain, with the rest looked up from reference TRBV19 and TRBJ1-6, is DGGITQSPKYLFRKEGQNVTLSCEQNLNHDAMYWYRQDPGQGLRLIYYSQIVNDFQKGDIAEGYSVSREKKESFPLTVTSAQKNPTAFYLCASSIAPTAAVSPLHFGNGTRLTVT.

The CDR3 DNA reads as TGTGCCTGGAGTGTACCCAGGTATAACTATGGCTACACCTTC. It is translated as CAWSVPRYNYGYTF. The rearrangement joins TRBV30 to TRBJ1-2, with D unresolved. V was cut by 0 bases and J by 1 base, with 9 bases left in between. This CDR3 is built from 14 residues. Germline CDR1 reads GTSNPN; CDR2 reads SVGIG (reference sequence). Together with reference TRBV30 and TRBJ1-2, the CDR3 gives the full variable domain: SQTIHQWPATLVQPVGSPLSLECTVEGTSNPNLYWYRQAAGRGLQLLFYSVGIGQISSEVPQNLSASRPQDRQFILSSKKLLLSDSGFYLCAWSVPRYNYGYTFGSGTRLTVV.

V gene TRBV3-1 (or the pseudogene TRBV3-2) combines with J gene TRBJ1-4; a weak D match, TRBD1 (5 bases). This CDR3 has 15 residues. V gave up 4 bases and J gave up 6 bases, with 15 bases separating them. Germline V CDR1 and CDR2: LGHDT, YNNKEL (reference sequence). DNA of the CDR3: TGTGCCAGCAGCCCCCGGGGGGTTCGCTATGAAAAACTGTTTTTT. This encodes CASSPRGVRYEKLFF.

The chain carries TRBV15 and TRBJ2-7; tentative D call: TRBD2 (5 bases). CDR3 length: 13 amino acids. CDR1 and CDR2 from the germline V gene are LNHNV and YYDKDF (reference sequence). Trimming cost V 8 bases and J 1 base, with 12 bases left between them. CDR3 protein: CATGLGGSYEQYF. The CDR3 DNA is TGTGCCACCGGTTTGGGCGGGTCCTACGAGCAGTACTTC.

V gene TRBV9 combines with J gene TRBJ2-2, with D uncertain. The CDR3 covers 15 residues. The V end lost 1 base, the J end lost 5 bases, and 12 bases lay between the germline ends. Germline assignment: CDR1 SGDLS and CDR2 YYNGEE. The CDR3 region has the DNA TGTGCCAGCAGCGTATCGGTGCCGGGTACCGGGGAGCTGTTTTTT. Its translation is CASSVSVPGTGELFF.

The V gene is TRBV6-2 or TRBV6-3, the J gene TRBJ2-1, with TRBD1 matching over 7 bases. The CDR3 length is 13 residues. V lost 5 bases, J lost 9 bases, and 7 bases stayed unmatched. The germline CDR1 and CDR2 sequences are MNHEY and SVGEGT. Here the CDR3 DNA reads TGTGCCAGCAGTAAGACAGGGATGCGTGAGCAGTTCTTC. Its protein product is CASSKTGMREQFF.

The sample holds one count of this clone. The rearrangement uses TRBV29-1 and TRBJ1-2, with no clear D. The germline V and J ends were trimmed by 1 base and 3 bases, with 6 bases remaining between them. This CDR3 is 12 amino acids long. CDR1 and CDR2 (germline): SQVTM, ANQGSEA. The chain's CDR3 is CSVEVQDYGYTF. CDR3 coding DNA: TGCAGCGTTGAAGTCCAGGACTATGGCTACACCTTC.

The chain employs TRBV11-2 and TRBJ2-5; tentatively, D is TRBD2 (6 bases). Per the germline V gene, CDR1 is SGHAT and CDR2 is FQNNGV. The CDR3 runs to 16 residues. Trimming removed 4 bases at V and 1 base at J, with 16 bases between. Here the CDR3 DNA reads TGTGCCAGCAGCTCTCGCGGGGACTCTCCCCAAGAGACCCAGTACTTC. Its protein is CASSSRGDSPQETQYF.

The count of this clone is one. The J gene is TRBJ2-3, the V gene TRBV12-5, with TRBD2 identical over 8 bases. The CDR3 totals 14 residues. After removal of 3 bases from V and 6 bases from J, the junction contained 5 bases not matched to a gene. Germline CDR1 LGHNT, CDR2 FRNRAP. The CDR3 spells CASGFSGGPDTQYF. CDR3 nucleotides: TGTGCTAGTGGTTTTTCGGGGGGGCCGGATACGCAGTATTTT.